This T cell receptor (beta chain) was obtained from a study of T-cell memory formation after mild COVID-19. At the level of the study: Most TCR clusters belonged to a single donor.

TCRdb recomputed calls from the 5' RACE reads with MiXCR, one row per CDR3 protein. Found here are almost 550,000 distinct CDR3 sequences, approximately 20% of them singletons; the top ten hold around 13%. The CDR3 spans 14 residues. Trimming cost V 3 bases and J 6 bases, with 11 bases left between them. A note on this clonotype: The antigen remains undetermined.

Study-level points and caveats: Later expanders leaned toward CD4+, whereas clones contracting from day 15 to 85 were balanced CD4/CD8. Researchers found some responding clones in pre-infection memory, a sign that cross-reactive memory joined.

Sequenced: PBMCs or a T cell subset sorted from them (not recorded which). The genes are TRBV12-3 or TRBV12-4 and TRBJ2-2; a weak D match, TRBD2 (6 bases). The clonotype was recovered from an adult woman who had mild COVID-19 (a few samples of this study predate the infection). Cell type and time point are not known. The CDR3 DNA is TGTGCCAGCAGTTTTACGGGACTCCCCGGGGAGCTGTTTTTT. Translated: CASSFTGLPGELFF.